These 3 T cell receptor beta chains originate from one sample sequenced in a study of T-cell memory formation after mild COVID-19. TCRdb itself ran the 5' RACE reads through MiXCR, one entry per CDR3 protein. The data contain 150,000 to 200,000 distinct CDR3 sequences, about 14% of them seen just once; the ten biggest clones take up around 14%. Sequenced sample: PBMCs or a T cell subset sorted from them (not recorded which). All receptors derive from an adult woman who had mild COVID-19 (a few samples of this study predate the infection). Cell type and time point are not known.

The V gene is TRBV12-3 or TRBV12-4, the J gene TRBJ2-7, with D tentatively TRBD1 or TRBD2 (5 bases each). The CDR3 is 14 amino acids. V lost 5 bases to trimming and J lost 1 base, with 12 bases between them. The CDR3, as DNA: TGTGCCAGCAGTGGCCCGGGACGGTCCTACGAGCAGTACTTC. Protein: CASSGPGRSYEQYF.

This clonotype was observed many times. This sequence joins TRBV7-3 and TRBJ2-1; 10 bases agree with TRBD2. The CDR3 has 16 amino acids. In germline, CDR1 is SGHTA, CDR2 FQGTGA. Trimming took 5 bases from V and 2 from J; bases not matched to a gene: 6. The CDR3 DNA is TGTGCCAGCAGCGGAGACGGGACTAGCGCCTACAATGAGCAGTTCTTC. This encodes CASSGDGTSAYNEQFF.

The genes are TRBV9 and TRBJ1-2; TRBD1 matches 11 bases. The germline gives CDR1 SGDLS, CDR2 YYNGEE. CDR3 length: 15 amino acids. The ends lost 0 bases at V and 7 bases at J; junction bases unmatched: 5. CDR3 loop: CASSVDTGTGGGYTF. CDR3 DNA: TGTGCCAGCAGCGTAGATACCGGGACAGGGGGTGGCTACACCTTC. Variable domain in full (rest from reference TRBV9 and TRBJ1-2): DSGVTQTPKHLITATGQRVTLRCSPRSGDLSVYWYQQSLDQGLQFLIQYYNGEERAKGNILERFSAQQFPDLHSELNLSSLELGDSALYFCASSVDTGTGGGYTFGSGTRLTVV.